The 2 T cell receptor beta chains listed next were all sequenced from one sample in a study of PD-1 blockade in mismatch repair-deficient tumors. Libraries were prepared by immunoSEQ multiplex PCR; TCRdb keeps only in-frame clonotypes and omits some of them. The sample lists some 120,000 clones, roughly 86% occurring once. Sequencing used peripheral blood, obtained 44 weeks after starting pembrolizumab. These receptor sequences come from an adult with mismatch repair-deficient cancer.

The J gene is TRBJ2-1, the V gene TRBV2, with TRBD1 matching over 10 bases. Germline V gives CDR1 SNHLY, CDR2 FYNNEI. V lost 6 bases, J lost 0 bases, and 5 bases stayed unmatched. This CDR3 spans 16 amino acids. The CDR3: CASRGGTGDSYNEQFF. CDR3 coding DNA: TGTGCCAGCAGGGGGGGGACAGGGGACTCCTACAATGAGCAGTTCTTC. Filled out from reference TRBV2 and TRBJ2-1, the complete variable domain reads EPEVTQTPSHQVTQMGQEVILRCVPISNHLYFYWYRQILGQKVEFLVSFYNNEISEKSEIFDDQFSVERPDGSNFTLKIRSTKLEDSAMYFCASRGGTGDSYNEQFFGPGTRLTVL.

The chain recombines TRBV28 with TRBJ1-4; D is perhaps TRBD1 (6 bases). The CDR3 runs 15 residues. Trimming cost V 4 bases and J 4 bases, with 13 bases left between them. The germline V gene encodes CDR1 MDHEN and CDR2 SYDVKM. The CDR3 coding sequence is TGTGCCAGCAGTTGGGGGGCGTCTAGTAATGAAAAACTGTTTTTT. This gives the protein CASSWGASSNEKLFF.